These T cell receptor beta chains were read from a single sample in a study of cytomegalovirus exposure and HLA in healthy donors. TCRdb's table, derived via immunoSEQ multiplex PCR, lists solely in-frame clones and lacks some. Here the sample spans about 250,000 clones, about four fifths being singletons. The sequencing sample was made of PBMCs. These receptors originate from a girl between 2 and 10 years old in good health and CMV-seronegative. Each CDR3 is given with its conserved first and last residue. Fields, in order: CDR3 protein, CDR3 DNA, V gene, J gene, clone size, D gene. A D gene is named only where the DNA matches it firmly. Some rows mark clone size as missing; the rest say once, few, many or name a class of expanded clone.

CDR3: CASSLEPRQGYGYTF
DNA: TGTGCCAGCAGCTTAGAACCCCGACAGGGCTATGGCTACACCTTC
V: TRBV11-2
J: TRBJ1-2
size: few
D: TRBD1

CDR3: CASSLTGGTDTQYF
DNA: TGTGCCAGCAGTTTAACAGGGGGCACAGATACGCAGTATTTT
V: TRBV28
J: TRBJ2-3
size: NA
D: TRBD1

CDR3: CATLYNTEAFF
DNA: TGTGCCACGCTCTACAACACTGAAGCTTTCTTT
V: TRBV2
J: TRBJ1-1
size: NA
D: NA

CDR3: CASSSSSGLYFYGYTF
DNA: TGTGCCAGCAGTTCATCTTCGGGACTCTATTTTTATGGCTACACCTTC
V: TRBV6-5
J: TRBJ1-2
size: NA
D: NA

CDR3: CASSESSGRLEQYF
DNA: TGTGCCAGCAGTGAGTCGAGCGGGAGGCTTGAGCAGTACTTC
V: TRBV2
J: TRBJ2-7
size: few
D: TRBD2

CDR3: CASSWGRAYGYTF
DNA: TGTGCCAGCAGCTGGGGCAGGGCCTATGGCTACACCTTC
V: TRBV7-3
J: TRBJ1-2
size: NA
D: NA

CDR3: CASSLLGGPSGELFF
DNA: TGCGCCAGCAGCCTGTTAGGGGGCCCCTCCGGGGAGCTGTTTTTT
V: TRBV5-1
J: TRBJ2-2
size: once
D: TRBD1

CDR3: CASSRGGSATYEQYF
DNA: TGTGCCAGCAGCCGAGGGGGCAGCGCTACCTACGAGCAGTACTTC
V: TRBV7-9
J: TRBJ2-7
size: NA
D: TRBD1

CDR3: CASSPSPGQINEAFF
DNA: TGTGCCAGCAGCCCCAGCCCGGGACAGATCAATGAAGCTTTCTTT
V: TRBV6-1
J: TRBJ1-1
size: NA
D: TRBD1

CDR3: CSVEEWEVQETQYF
DNA: TGCAGCGTTGAAGAGTGGGAGGTCCAAGAGACCCAGTACTTC
V: TRBV29-1
J: TRBJ2-5
size: NA
D: NA

CDR3: CASSYRHRGNSPLHF
DNA: TGTGCCAGCAGTTACCGACACCGCGGGAATTCACCCCTCCACTTT
V: TRBV6-5
J: TRBJ1-6
size: NA
D: NA

CDR3: CASSQDIPRVGNGYTF
DNA: TGTGCCAGCAGCCAAGATATCCCCAGGGTTGGTAATGGCTACACCTTC
V: TRBV14
J: TRBJ1-2
size: once
D: NA

CDR3: CASSELGGAAWNLHF
DNA: TGTGCCAGCAGTGAATTGGGGGGGGCCGCTTGGAACCTCCACTTT
V: TRBV6-1
J: TRBJ1-6
size: few
D: NA

CDR3: CASSLSGAMNQPQHF
DNA: TGTGCCAGCAGTTTATCAGGGGCGATGAATCAGCCCCAGCATTTT
V: TRBV27
J: TRBJ1-5
size: NA
D: NA

CDR3: CASRPQPEGARYEQYF
DNA: TGTGCCAGCAGACCCCAGCCGGAGGGGGCGCGGTACGAGCAGTACTTC
V: TRBV7-8
J: TRBJ2-7
size: NA
D: NA

CDR3: CASSRGHNEKLFF
DNA: TGTGCCAGCAGCAGGGGACATAATGAAAAACTGTTTTTT
V: TRBV6-5
J: TRBJ1-4
size: NA
D: NA

CDR3: CASSIRTGGNYGYTF
DNA: TGTGCCAGCAGTATTCGGACAGGGGGGAACTATGGCTACACCTTC
V: TRBV6-1
J: TRBJ1-2
size: once
D: TRBD1

CDR3: CASTPTGEDTQYF
DNA: TGTGCCAGCACCCCGACAGGGGAGGATACGCAGTATTTT
V: TRBV27
J: TRBJ2-3
size: few
D: TRBD1

CDR3: CASSETRGAYYEQYF
DNA: TGTGCCAGCAGCGAAACGCGGGGGGCATACTACGAGCAGTACTTC
V: TRBV2
J: TRBJ2-7
size: NA
D: TRBD2

CDR3: CAWETSGGFKPSYNEQFF
DNA: TGTGCCTGGGAAACTAGCGGGGGGTTCAAACCTTCCTACAATGAGCAGTTCTTC
V: TRBV30
J: TRBJ2-1
size: NA
D: TRBD2

CDR3: CASSFSLNTGELFF
DNA: TGTGCCAGCAGTTTCTCCTTGAACACCGGGGAGCTGTTTTTT
V: TRBV28
J: TRBJ2-2
size: NA
D: NA

CDR3: CASSFRDRATGELFF
DNA: TGCGCCAGCAGCTTCCGGGACAGGGCGACCGGGGAGCTGTTTTTT
V: TRBV5-1
J: TRBJ2-2
size: NA
D: TRBD1

CDR3: CASSVTGNEQFF
DNA: TGTGCCAGCAGCGTAACGGGGAATGAGCAGTTCTTC
V: TRBV9
J: TRBJ2-1
size: NA
D: NA

CDR3: CASSTGTGGYQPQHF
DNA: TGTGCCAGTAGTACTGGGACAGGGGGCTATCAGCCCCAGCATTTT
V: TRBV19
J: TRBJ1-5
size: NA
D: TRBD1

CDR3: CASSLVPGGSYGYTF
DNA: TGCGCCAGCAGCTTGGTGCCAGGGGGCAGCTATGGCTACACCTTC
V: TRBV5-1
J: TRBJ1-2
size: NA
D: TRBD1

CDR3: CASRGITTGAEAFF
DNA: TGTGCCAGCAGAGGTATCACAACAGGGGCTGAAGCTTTCTTT
V: TRBV2
J: TRBJ1-1
size: NA
D: TRBD1

CDR3: CASSLGLAGGNEQFF
DNA: TGCGCCAGCAGCTTAGGACTAGCGGGAGGCAATGAGCAGTTCTTC
V: TRBV5-1
J: TRBJ2-1
size: NA
D: TRBD2

CDR3: CASSDGGGLAGVMGTTGELFF
DNA: TGTGCCAGCAGCGATGGAGGCGGACTAGCGGGAGTAATGGGGACCACCGGGGAGCTGTTTTTT
V: TRBV21-1
J: TRBJ2-2
size: NA
D: NA

CDR3: CATSRSQGGRGDTQYF
DNA: TGTGCCACCAGCAGATCCCAGGGGGGCCGGGGAGATACGCAGTATTTT
V: TRBV15
J: TRBJ2-3
size: NA
D: NA

CDR3: CASGDVRTNYGYTF
DNA: TGTGCCAGCGGAGATGTGAGAACTAACTATGGCTACACCTTC
V: TRBV27
J: TRBJ1-2
size: NA
D: NA

CDR3: CASSLKSMGQGNEKLFF
DNA: TGTGCCAGCAGCTTAAAGTCAATGGGACAGGGGAATGAAAAACTGTTTTTT
V: TRBV7-8
J: TRBJ1-4
size: NA
D: TRBD1

CDR3: CASRSSNTIYF
DNA: TGTGCCAGCAGGTCTTCAAACACCATATATTTT
V: TRBV9
J: TRBJ1-3
size: NA
D: NA

CDR3: CASSLGTGGPYEQYF
DNA: TGTGCCAGCAGCTTAGGGACAGGGGGCCCCTACGAGCAGTACTTC
V: TRBV9
J: TRBJ2-7
size: NA
D: TRBD1

CDR3: CASSLDRETQYF
DNA: TGTGCCAGCAGCTTAGATCGGGAGACCCAGTACTTC
V: TRBV7-3
J: TRBJ2-5
size: NA
D: NA

CDR3: CAWSVVRGEQFF
DNA: TGTGCCTGGAGTGTCGTACGAGGGGAGCAGTTCTTC
V: TRBV30
J: TRBJ2-1
size: NA
D: NA

CDR3: CASSLVVAGDYNEQFF
DNA: TGTGCCAGCAGCTTAGTAGTAGCGGGGGATTACAATGAGCAGTTCTTC
V: TRBV7-3
J: TRBJ2-1
size: NA
D: TRBD2

CDR3: CASSAGTGEVYGYTF
DNA: TGTGCCAGCAGCGCAGGGACGGGAGAAGTCTATGGCTACACCTTC
V: TRBV7-9
J: TRBJ1-2
size: few
D: NA

CDR3: CASSPAPGGWEQFF
DNA: TGTGCCAGCAGTCCTGCCCCAGGGGGGTGGGAGCAGTTCTTC
V: TRBV28
J: TRBJ2-1
size: NA
D: NA

CDR3: CASSRTGEWVETQYF
DNA: TGTGCCAGCAGCCGGACAGGGGAGTGGGTCGAGACCCAGTACTTC
V: TRBV21-1
J: TRBJ2-5
size: few
D: NA

CDR3: CASNFDGDEQFF
DNA: TGTGCCAGCAATTTTGACGGGGATGAGCAGTTCTTC
V: TRBV6-1
J: TRBJ2-1
size: NA
D: NA

CDR3: CAISETRNEQFF
DNA: TGTGCCATCAGTGAGACTAGAAATGAGCAGTTCTTC
V: TRBV10-3
J: TRBJ2-1
size: NA
D: NA

CDR3: CASSQIQGEAYEQYF
DNA: TGCGCCAGCAGCCAAATACAGGGGGAAGCCTACGAGCAGTACTTC
V: TRBV4-1
J: TRBJ2-7
size: once
D: TRBD1

CDR3: CASSVVETGSAFF
DNA: TGTGCCAGCAGCGTAGTTGAGACAGGATCAGCTTTCTTT
V: TRBV9
J: TRBJ1-1
size: NA
D: NA

CDR3: CASSSRGVAEAFF
DNA: TGTGCCAGCAGTTCACGGGGAGTGGCTGAAGCTTTCTTT
V: TRBV2
J: TRBJ1-1
size: NA
D: NA

CDR3: CASSLTGSDKNIQYF
DNA: TGTGCCAGCAGCCTGACAGGGTCTGACAAAAACATTCAGTACTTC
V: TRBV6-5
J: TRBJ2-4
size: NA
D: TRBD1

CDR3: CASSSPNDGLMGETQYF
DNA: TGTGCCAGCAGCTCCCCAAACGATGGGCTCATGGGAGAGACCCAGTACTTC
V: TRBV7-8
J: TRBJ2-5
size: NA
D: NA

CDR3: CASSVGTGVSPQHF
DNA: TGTGCCAGCAGTGTGGGGACAGGGGTCTCGCCCCAGCATTTT
V: TRBV6-1
J: TRBJ1-5
size: once
D: TRBD1

CDR3: CASSPRGDRVADTQYF
DNA: TGTGCCAGCTCACCAAGAGGGGACAGGGTGGCAGATACGCAGTATTTT
V: TRBV18
J: TRBJ2-3
size: NA
D: TRBD1